This T cell receptor (beta chain) was recovered during a study of blood T cell repertoires in COVID-19. Study details: Some COVID-19 samples were acute and others convalescent; all came from the United States, Italy and Spain. T cells, B-cell-depleted T cells, or PBMCs provided the cDNA or gDNA that served as material.

CDR3 length: 16 amino acids. J gave up 1 base and V 0 bases, and 0 bases lay outside the gene matches. Germline V gives CDR1 SGHNT, CDR2 YYREEE (reference sequence). As originally analysed: Reference gene primer amplification yielded estimated nucleated cell counts. The method was immunoSEQ multiplex PCR; TCRdb's version includes in-frame clones alone and lacks a portion of them. V and J calls and clone size are copied from that table; D and trimming were computed from the DNA. Of 100,000 or so clones listed, less than 90% are singletons. The clonotype comes from a man aged 65 to 79 with active or convalescent COVID-19. Sequencing input: peripheral blood. The rearrangement links TRBV5-4 to TRBJ2-3, with 12 bases fitting TRBD2. The CDR3 coding sequence is TGTGCCAGCAGCTTGGGGACTAGCGGGGGCACAGATACGCAGTATTTT. Translated: CASSLGTSGGTDTQYF.